Described below is a single T cell receptor (beta chain) sequence and its context. Its antigen is unknown. This entry is derived from a study of cytomegalovirus exposure and HLA in healthy donors. General study points: A later analysis revealed that TCR association rates differed between HLA loci, peaking at DRB1 and bottoming out at HLA-C. Roughly uniform depth of sequencing across donors was assumed in presence/absence analyses. Researchers counted around 170 TCR beta chains as cytomegalovirus-associated.

V lost 3 bases, J lost 6 bases, and 15 bases lay in between. This CDR3 region has 15 residues. The germline V gene encodes CDR1 MGHDK and CDR2 SYGVNS. PCR amplification relied on 60 Vbeta primers (plus 13 Jbeta primers). In the study's own analysis: Among the unique TCR beta chains that a later analysis counted, 80 million to 100 million in all, 9.5 million to 11 million were shared. Profiling relied on immunoSEQ multiplex PCR, and the TCRdb table lists in-frame clones only, not all of them. From that table come the V and J calls and clone size; the DNA was used to work out D and trimming. The table lists fewer than 150,000 clones, approximately 85% of them singletons.

This clonotype was sampled from a woman in her 30s in good health and CMV-seropositive. The V gene is TRBV25-1, the J gene TRBJ2-1; TRBD1 might be the D (5 bases). Sequenced: PBMCs. The CDR3 protein is CASSDPLGRGNEQFF. DNA for the CDR3: TGTGCCAGCAGTGACCCCTTGGGTAGGGGCAATGAGCAGTTCTTC.